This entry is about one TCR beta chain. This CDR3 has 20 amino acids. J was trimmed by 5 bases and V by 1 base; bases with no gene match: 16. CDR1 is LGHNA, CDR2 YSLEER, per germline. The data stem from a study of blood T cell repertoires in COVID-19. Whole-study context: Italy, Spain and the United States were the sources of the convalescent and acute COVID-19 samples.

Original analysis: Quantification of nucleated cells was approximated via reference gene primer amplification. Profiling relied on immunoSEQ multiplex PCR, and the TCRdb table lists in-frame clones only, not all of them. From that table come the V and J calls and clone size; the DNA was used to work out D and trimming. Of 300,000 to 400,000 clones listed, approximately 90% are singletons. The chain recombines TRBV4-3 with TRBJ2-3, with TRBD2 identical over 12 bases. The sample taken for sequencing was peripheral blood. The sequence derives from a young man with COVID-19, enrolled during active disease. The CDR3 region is CASSQVYRSSGRALGDTQYF. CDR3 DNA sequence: TGCGCCAGCAGCCAAGTCTATAGATCTAGCGGGAGGGCCTTGGGAGATACGCAGTATTTT.